This T cell receptor beta chain was obtained from a study of blood T cell repertoires in COVID-19. Study-wide context: The United States, Italy and Spain were the sources of the acute and convalescent COVID-19 samples. T cells, B-cell-depleted T cells, or PBMCs supplied cDNA or gDNA.

Between the trimmed V and J ends, which lost 0 bases and 0 bases, there was a span of 9 bases. This CDR3 is built from 16 residues. CDR1 SGDLS and CDR2 YYNGEE come from the germline V gene. Method: immunoSEQ multiplex PCR; TCRdb's copy keeps in-frame clones and lacks some. This table holds roughly 80,000 clones, over 75% found once. This chain connects TRBV9 to TRBJ2-2; weak D call: TRBD2 (5 bases). This receptor was obtained from a human donor in a cohort sampled during active COVID-19. Sequencing input: peripheral blood. The CDR3 DNA sequence: TGTGCCAGCAGCGTAGATCCAGCGGCGAACACCGGGGAGCTGTTTTTT. Its protein is CASSVDPAANTGELFF.